A selection of T cell receptor beta chains follows, all from one sample in a study of shared clonotypes between healthy human individuals. Clones were sequenced by immunoSEQ multiplex PCR, and TCRdb holds only the in-frame ones, with some missing. The sample shows over 800,000 clones, nearly 95% of them seen only once. The sequenced sample was naive CD8+ T cells sorted from blood. All receptors derive from a man aged 30 to 39 in good health. Each CDR3 is given with its conserved first and last residue. The order of the fields is D gene, CDR3 length, J gene, V gene, clone size, CDR3 DNA, CDR3 protein. The D gene is left open where the match is weak. Expanded clones are given a class, and other clones once, few, many or no size at all.

D: NA
length: 15
J: TRBJ1-5
V: TRBV6-1
size: NA
DNA: TGTGCCAGCAGCATGATCGACAGCCAGCATCAGCCCCAGCATTTT
CDR3: CASSMIDSQHQPQHF

D: TRBD2
length: 16
J: TRBJ2-1
V: TRBV18
size: NA
DNA: TGTGCCAGCTCAGTAACCCGACTAGCGACCTACAATGAGCAGTTCTTC
CDR3: CASSVTRLATYNEQFF

D: NA
length: 12
J: TRBJ2-1
V: TRBV11-2
size: NA
DNA: TGTGCCAGCAGCTTAATGGACAATGAGCAGTTCTTC
CDR3: CASSLMDNEQFF

D: NA
length: 18
J: TRBJ2-1
V: TRBV7-9
size: NA
DNA: TGTGCCAGCAGCTTAGTAGGGTCGGGTACAGGACCCTACAATGAGCAGTTCTTC
CDR3: CASSLVGSGTGPYNEQFF

D: NA
length: 8
J: TRBJ1-1
V: TRBV5-6
size: NA
DNA: TGTGGAAATGCTGAAGCTTTCTTT
CDR3: CGNAEAFF

D: TRBD2
length: 19
J: TRBJ2-2
V: TRBV28
size: once
DNA: TGTGCCAGCGGAATCCCTGGGGGACTAGCGGGAGTTAACACCGGGGAGCTGTTTTTT
CDR3: CASGIPGGLAGVNTGELFF

D: TRBD1
length: 14
J: TRBJ1-2
V: TRBV29-1
size: NA
DNA: TGCAGCGTTATTCCGGGACAGGGGGTCGACGGCTACACCTTC
CDR3: CSVIPGQGVDGYTF

D: TRBD2
length: 17
J: TRBJ2-7
V: TRBV7-9
size: NA
DNA: TGTGCCAGCAGCTCACGGCCGGGCTACCAAGCGGGGTACGAGCAGTACTTC
CDR3: CASSSRPGYQAGYEQYF

D: NA
length: 13
J: TRBJ2-1
V: TRBV19
size: NA
DNA: TGTGCCAGTAGTATTAGTATATACAATGAGCAGTTCTTC
CDR3: CASSISIYNEQFF

D: NA
length: 15
J: TRBJ2-7
V: TRBV5-6
size: NA
DNA: TGTGCCAGCAGCTTAGGGGGACACAGCTCCTACGAGCAGTACTTC
CDR3: CASSLGGHSSYEQYF

D: NA
length: 15
J: TRBJ1-4
V: TRBV9
size: NA
DNA: TGTGCCAGCAGCGTAGGCACAGCAACTAATGAAAAACTGTTTTTT
CDR3: CASSVGTATNEKLFF

D: TRBD2
length: 16
J: TRBJ2-7
V: TRBV4-2
size: NA
DNA: TGTGCCAGCAGCCAAGGGGGGCTAGCGGGGCCCTACGAGCAGTACTTC
CDR3: CASSQGGLAGPYEQYF

D: NA
length: 15
J: TRBJ2-7
V: TRBV10-3
size: NA
DNA: TGTGCCATCAGTGAGTCGGGGGGTTACCCTTACGAGCAGTACTTC
CDR3: CAISESGGYPYEQYF

D: NA
length: 12
J: TRBJ2-2
V: TRBV9
size: NA
DNA: TGTGCCAGCAGCGTCAGGGGCGGGGAGCTGTTTTTT
CDR3: CASSVRGGELFF

D: TRBD1
length: 14
J: TRBJ1-5
V: TRBV27
size: NA
DNA: TGTGCCAGCAGTGCCACAGGGGGCGGGCAGCCCCAGCATTTT
CDR3: CASSATGGGQPQHF

D: NA
length: 13
J: TRBJ1-1
V: TRBV7-3
size: NA
DNA: TGTGCCAGCAGCCTCGAAGCTAACACTGAAGCTTTCTTT
CDR3: CASSLEANTEAFF

D: NA
length: 14
J: TRBJ1-1
V: TRBV27
size: NA
DNA: TGTGCCAGCAGTCCGATCAGGGGGAACACTGAAGCTTTCTTT
CDR3: CASSPIRGNTEAFF

D: TRBD1
length: 14
J: TRBJ2-2
V: TRBV29-1
size: NA
DNA: TGCAGCGCCTGGGGACAGGGAATAACCGGGGAGCTGTTTTTT
CDR3: CSAWGQGITGELFF

D: TRBD1
length: 14
J: TRBJ1-1
V: TRBV7-9
size: NA
DNA: TGTGCCAGCAGCTCTGACAGGGGGCGGATGGAAGCTTTCTTT
CDR3: CASSSDRGRMEAFF

D: NA
length: 18
J: TRBJ2-7
V: TRBV21-1
size: NA
DNA: TGTGCCAGCAGCAAAGCGGGATACCGGGACAGGGTCACCTACGAGCAGTACTTC
CDR3: CASSKAGYRDRVTYEQYF

D: TRBD1
length: 14
J: TRBJ2-7
V: TRBV28
size: NA
DNA: TGTGCCAGCAGCAGTCGGGACAGGCGCTACGAGCAGTACTTC
CDR3: CASSSRDRRYEQYF

D: NA
length: 13
J: TRBJ2-7
V: TRBV4-1
size: NA
DNA: TGCGCCAGCAGCCTACGACGTTACTACGAGCAGTACTTC
CDR3: CASSLRRYYEQYF

D: TRBD2
length: 15
J: TRBJ2-1
V: TRBV4-1
size: NA
DNA: TGCGCCAGCAGCCAAGGCCTAGCGGTTCGGGATGAGCAGTTCTTC
CDR3: CASSQGLAVRDEQFF

D: NA
length: 14
J: TRBJ1-4
V: TRBV19
size: NA
DNA: TGTGCCAGTAGTTCGTTGGGTCGCGATGAAAAACTGTTTTTT
CDR3: CASSSLGRDEKLFF

D: TRBD2
length: 16
J: TRBJ2-7
V: TRBV13
size: NA
DNA: TGTGCCAGCAGCCTCCGACAGAGGGGAGGGACCTACGAGCAGTACTTC
CDR3: CASSLRQRGGTYEQYF

D: NA
length: 12
J: TRBJ2-7
V: TRBV2
size: NA
DNA: TGTGCCAGCAGTGAAGGGTATTTCGAGCAGTACTTC
CDR3: CASSEGYFEQYF

D: NA
length: 17
J: TRBJ1-2
V: TRBV7-2
size: once
DNA: TGTGCCAGCACCCCGCCCCCCGGAGCAGGGACTAACTATGGCTACACCTTC
CDR3: CASTPPPGAGTNYGYTF

D: NA
length: 14
J: TRBJ1-1
V: TRBV28
size: NA
DNA: TGTGCCAGCACCGAGGACAGTTTGAACACTGAAGCTTTCTTT
CDR3: CASTEDSLNTEAFF

D: NA
length: 17
J: TRBJ1-4
V: TRBV28
size: NA
DNA: TGTGCCAGCAGTTTCGGCCCGCAGGGGATGTCGAATGAAAAACTGTTTTTT
CDR3: CASSFGPQGMSNEKLFF

D: TRBD1
length: 17
J: TRBJ2-4
V: TRBV5-8
size: NA
DNA: TGTGCCAGCAGCTTGGACGGGTACAGGGGCGACAAAAACATTCAGTACTTC
CDR3: CASSLDGYRGDKNIQYF

D: NA
length: 12
J: TRBJ2-1
V: TRBV7-3
size: NA
DNA: TGTGCCAGCAGCCCAGCCCCTAATGAGCAGTTCTTC
CDR3: CASSPAPNEQFF

D: TRBD2
length: 14
J: TRBJ2-3
V: TRBV5-4
size: many
DNA: TGTGCCAGCAGCCAGGGAGGGGCCACAGATACGCAGTATTTT
CDR3: CASSQGGATDTQYF

D: NA
length: 13
J: TRBJ2-7
V: TRBV5-1
size: NA
DNA: TGCGCCAGCAGAGTTGAGACGGTCTACGAGCAGTACTTC
CDR3: CASRVETVYEQYF

D: NA
length: 15
J: TRBJ1-1
V: TRBV6-5
size: NA
DNA: TGTGCCAGCAGTTACTCGAGTACAGGGAGCACTGAAGCTTTCTTT
CDR3: CASSYSSTGSTEAFF

D: TRBD1
length: 19
J: TRBJ2-3
V: TRBV5-1
size: NA
DNA: TGCGCCAGCAGCTCCCCGGGACAGGGGACGAATTTTCAGACAGATACGCAGTATTTT
CDR3: CASSSPGQGTNFQTDTQYF

D: NA
length: 14
J: TRBJ1-1
V: TRBV28
size: NA
DNA: TGTGCCAGCAGTTTACGTAGGGTTGGGACTGAAGCTTTCTTT
CDR3: CASSLRRVGTEAFF

D: NA
length: 12
J: TRBJ2-7
V: TRBV11-2
size: NA
DNA: TGTGCCAGCAGCCCTGCCTCCTACGAGCAGTACTTC
CDR3: CASSPASYEQYF

D: NA
length: 13
J: TRBJ2-2
V: TRBV29-1
size: NA
DNA: TGCAGCGTTGTCCCTCTGAACACCGGGGAGCTGTTTTTT
CDR3: CSVVPLNTGELFF

D: TRBD2
length: 17
J: TRBJ2-1
V: TRBV7-9
size: NA
DNA: TGTGCCAGCGATTGGCTAGCGGGAGAGGGGCCCTTCGATGAGCAGTTCTTC
CDR3: CASDWLAGEGPFDEQFF

D: TRBD1
length: 17
J: TRBJ2-7
V: TRBV7-9
size: NA
DNA: TGTGCCAGCAGCACTACCCCCAGGGACAGGGGTCGGTACGAGCAGTACTTC
CDR3: CASSTTPRDRGRYEQYF

D: NA
length: 15
J: TRBJ2-7
V: TRBV5-3
size: NA
DNA: TGTGCCAGAAGCCCCACGGGGAGTTTAATCTACGAGCAGTACTTC
CDR3: CARSPTGSLIYEQYF

D: NA
length: 13
J: TRBJ2-7
V: TRBV28
size: NA
DNA: TGTGCCAGCAGCAATCCTAATATCTACGAGCAGTACTTC
CDR3: CASSNPNIYEQYF